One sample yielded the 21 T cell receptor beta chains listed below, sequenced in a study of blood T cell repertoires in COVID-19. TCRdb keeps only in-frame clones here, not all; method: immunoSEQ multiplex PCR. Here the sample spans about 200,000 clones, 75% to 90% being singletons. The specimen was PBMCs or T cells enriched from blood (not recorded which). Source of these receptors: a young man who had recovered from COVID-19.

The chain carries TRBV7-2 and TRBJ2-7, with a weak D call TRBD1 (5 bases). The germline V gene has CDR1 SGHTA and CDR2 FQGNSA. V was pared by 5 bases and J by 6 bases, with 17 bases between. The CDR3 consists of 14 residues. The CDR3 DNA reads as TGTGCCAGCAGCCATGCCGTGGGCCAGGGCGAGCAGTACTTC. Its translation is CASSHAVGQGEQYF.

CDR3 nucleotides: TGTGCCAGCTCACCGAGTAACGGAAACATTCAGTACTTC. It specifies CASSPSNGNIQYF. The chain recombines TRBV18 with TRBJ2-4; D remains unclear. V lost 3 bases to trimming and J lost 6 bases, with 9 bases between them. This CDR3 is built from 13 residues. Germline-derived CDR1 and CDR2 are KGHSH and LQKENI. Complete variable domain (other parts from reference TRBV18 and TRBJ2-4): NAGVMQNPRHLVRRRGQEARLRCSPMKGHSHVYWYRQLPEEGLKFMVYLQKENIIDESGMPKERFSAEFPKEGPSILRIQQVVRGDSAAYFCASSPSNGNIQYFGAGTRLSVL.

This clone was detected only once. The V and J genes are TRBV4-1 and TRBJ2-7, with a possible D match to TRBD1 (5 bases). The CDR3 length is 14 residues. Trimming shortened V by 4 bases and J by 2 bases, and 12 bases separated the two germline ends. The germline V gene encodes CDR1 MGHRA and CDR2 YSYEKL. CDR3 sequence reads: CASSPTAGPYEQYF. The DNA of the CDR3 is TGCGCCAGCAGCCCGACTGCAGGGCCCTACGAGCAGTACTTC.

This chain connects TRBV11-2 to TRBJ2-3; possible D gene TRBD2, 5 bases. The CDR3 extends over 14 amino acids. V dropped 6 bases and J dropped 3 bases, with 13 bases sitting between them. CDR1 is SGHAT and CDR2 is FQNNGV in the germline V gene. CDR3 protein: CASRGRGKTDTQYF. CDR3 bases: TGTGCCAGCAGGGGTAGAGGGAAGACAGATACGCAGTATTTT.

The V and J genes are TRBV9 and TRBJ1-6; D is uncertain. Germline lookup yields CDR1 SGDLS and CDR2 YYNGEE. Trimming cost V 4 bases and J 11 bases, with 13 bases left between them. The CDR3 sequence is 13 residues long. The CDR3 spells CASSTDRDPPLHF. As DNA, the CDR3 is TGTGCCAGCAGCACAGACCGCGATCCACCCCTCCACTTT.

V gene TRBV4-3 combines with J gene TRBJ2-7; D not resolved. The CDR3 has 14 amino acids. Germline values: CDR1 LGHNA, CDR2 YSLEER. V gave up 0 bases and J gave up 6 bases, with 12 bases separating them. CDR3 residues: CASSQESSRGEQYF. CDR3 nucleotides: TGCGCCAGCAGCCAAGAATCATCAAGAGGCGAGCAGTACTTC.

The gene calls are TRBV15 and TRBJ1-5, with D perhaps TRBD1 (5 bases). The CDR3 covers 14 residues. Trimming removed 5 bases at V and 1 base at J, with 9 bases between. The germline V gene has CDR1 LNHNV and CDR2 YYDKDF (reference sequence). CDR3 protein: CATSQGKSNQPQHF. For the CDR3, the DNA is TGTGCCACCAGCCAGGGAAAGAGCAATCAGCCCCAGCATTTT. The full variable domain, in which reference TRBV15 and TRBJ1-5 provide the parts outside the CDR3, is DAMVIQNPRYQVTQFGKPVTLSCSQTLNHNVMYWYQQKSSQAPKLLFHYYDKDFNNEADTPDNFQSRRPNTSFCFLDIRSPGLGDTAMYLCATSQGKSNQPQHFGDGTRLSIL.

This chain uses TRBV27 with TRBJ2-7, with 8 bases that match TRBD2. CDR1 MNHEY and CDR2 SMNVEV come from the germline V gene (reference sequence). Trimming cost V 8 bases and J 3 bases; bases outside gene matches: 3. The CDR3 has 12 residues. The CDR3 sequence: CASGTRGYEQYF. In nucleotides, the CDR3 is TGTGCCAGCGGGACTAGAGGCTACGAGCAGTACTTC.

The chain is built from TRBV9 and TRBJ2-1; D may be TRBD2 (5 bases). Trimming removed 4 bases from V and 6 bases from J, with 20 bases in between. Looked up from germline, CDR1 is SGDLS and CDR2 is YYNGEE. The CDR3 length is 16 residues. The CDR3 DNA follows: TGTGCCAGCAGCATTATCGACGGGGTGGTGGTCAATGAGCAGTTCTTC. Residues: CASSIIDGVVVNEQFF.

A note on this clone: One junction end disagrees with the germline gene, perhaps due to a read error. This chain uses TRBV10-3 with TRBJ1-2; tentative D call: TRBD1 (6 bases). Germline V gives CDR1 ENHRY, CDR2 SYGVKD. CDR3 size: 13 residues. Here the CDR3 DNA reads TGTGCCATCAGGCGGACAGAGAACTCTGGCTACACCTTC. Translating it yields CAIRRTENSGYTF.

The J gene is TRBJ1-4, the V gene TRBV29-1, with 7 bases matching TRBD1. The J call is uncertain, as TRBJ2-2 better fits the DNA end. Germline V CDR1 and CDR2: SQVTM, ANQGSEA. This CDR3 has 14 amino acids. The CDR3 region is CSVETGDTPRELFF. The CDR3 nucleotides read TGCAGCGTTGAAACAGGGGATACCCCCCGGGAGCTGTTTTTT.

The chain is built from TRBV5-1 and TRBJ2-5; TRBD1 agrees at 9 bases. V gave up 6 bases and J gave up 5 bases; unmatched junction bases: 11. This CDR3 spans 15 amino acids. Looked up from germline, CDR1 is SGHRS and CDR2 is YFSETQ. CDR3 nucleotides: TGCGCCAGCATCCCCGGGACAGGGTCGGGCGAGACCCAGTACTTC. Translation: CASIPGTGSGETQYF.

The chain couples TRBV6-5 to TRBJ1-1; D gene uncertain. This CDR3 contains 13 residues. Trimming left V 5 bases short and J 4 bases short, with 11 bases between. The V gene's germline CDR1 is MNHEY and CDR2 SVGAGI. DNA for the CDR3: TGTGCCAGCAGTCCCTCGCCGAGCACTGAAGCTTTCTTT. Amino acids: CASSPSPSTEAFF.

This CDR3 is CASSYDSYGYTF. The CDR3 nucleotides are TGTGCCAGCAGTTACGACAGCTATGGCTACACCTTC. This rearrangement joins TRBV6-2 or TRBV6-3 to TRBJ1-2, with D maybe TRBD1 (5 bases). Germline V gives CDR1 MNHEY, CDR2 SVGEGT. CDR3 length equals 12 residues. V was cut by 2 bases and J by 4 bases, with 5 bases left in between.

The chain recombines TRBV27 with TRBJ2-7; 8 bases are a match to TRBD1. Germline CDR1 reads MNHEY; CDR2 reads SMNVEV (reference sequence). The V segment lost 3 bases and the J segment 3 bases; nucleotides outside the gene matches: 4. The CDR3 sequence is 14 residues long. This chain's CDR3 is CASSFRDRLYEQYF. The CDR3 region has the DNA TGTGCCAGCAGTTTTCGGGACAGGCTCTACGAGCAGTACTTC.

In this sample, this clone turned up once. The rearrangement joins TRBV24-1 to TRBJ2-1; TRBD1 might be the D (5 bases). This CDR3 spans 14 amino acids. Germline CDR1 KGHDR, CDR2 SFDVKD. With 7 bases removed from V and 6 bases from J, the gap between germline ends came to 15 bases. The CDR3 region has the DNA TGTGCCACCAGGCCAGGGAACCCCAGCAATGAGCAGTTCTTC. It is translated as CATRPGNPSNEQFF.

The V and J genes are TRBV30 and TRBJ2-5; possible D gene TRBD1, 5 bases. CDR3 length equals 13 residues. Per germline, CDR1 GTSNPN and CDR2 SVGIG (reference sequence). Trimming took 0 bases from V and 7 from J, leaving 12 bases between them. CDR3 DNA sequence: TGTGCCTGGAGTGTATCCAGGGAAGGGACCCAGTACTTC. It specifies CAWSVSREGTQYF.

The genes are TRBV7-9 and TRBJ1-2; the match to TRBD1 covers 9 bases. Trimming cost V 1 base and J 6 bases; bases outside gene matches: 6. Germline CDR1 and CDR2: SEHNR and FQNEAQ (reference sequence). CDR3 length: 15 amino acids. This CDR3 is CASSLVWDRVDGYTF. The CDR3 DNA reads TGTGCCAGCAGCTTAGTCTGGGACAGGGTTGATGGCTACACCTTC.

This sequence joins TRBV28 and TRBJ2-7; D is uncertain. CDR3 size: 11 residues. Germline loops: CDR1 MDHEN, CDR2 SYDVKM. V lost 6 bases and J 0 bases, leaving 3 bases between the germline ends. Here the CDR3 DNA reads TGTGCCAGCAGCCACTCCTACGAGCAGTACTTC. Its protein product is CASSHSYEQYF.

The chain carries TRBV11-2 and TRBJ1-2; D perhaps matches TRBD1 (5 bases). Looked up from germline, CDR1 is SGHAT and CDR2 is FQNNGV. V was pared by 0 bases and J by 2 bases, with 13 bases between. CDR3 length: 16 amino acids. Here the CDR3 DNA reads TGTGCCAGCAGCTTAGATAGGGAGGGGACCAACTATGGCTACACCTTC. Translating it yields CASSLDREGTNYGYTF.

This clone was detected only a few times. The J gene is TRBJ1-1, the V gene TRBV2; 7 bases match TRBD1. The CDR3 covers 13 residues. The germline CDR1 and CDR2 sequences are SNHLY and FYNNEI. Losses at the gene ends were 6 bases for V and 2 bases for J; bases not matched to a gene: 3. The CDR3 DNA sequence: TGTGCCAGCAGAGGGACAGCCAACACTGAAGCTTTCTTT. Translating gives CASRGTANTEAFF. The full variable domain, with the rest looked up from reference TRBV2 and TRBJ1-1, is EPEVTQTPSHQVTQMGQEVILRCVPISNHLYFYWYRQILGQKVEFLVSFYNNEISEKSEIFDDQFSVERPDGSNFTLKIRSTKLEDSAMYFCASRGTANTEAFFGQGTRLTVV.